The text below deals with one T cell receptor (beta chain). The data were taken from a study of blood T cell repertoires in COVID-19. Participant age was roughly 18 to 89 years, and participants resided in 25 or so US areas. Cohort allocation depended upon clinical history that participants reported. In the original workflow: Nucleated cell counts were estimated from reference gene primer amplification. Produced via immunoSEQ multiplex PCR; TCRdb's table is partial and in-frame only. V, J and clone size are those of that table, while D and trimming were read from the DNA. The sample has approximately 200,000 clones; 70% to 90% are singletons. The CDR3 covers 12 residues. V was trimmed by 6 bases and J by 4 bases, leaving 7 bases between them.

This rearrangement joins TRBV12-3 or TRBV12-4 to TRBJ1-5, with D unclear. The sequenced sample consisted of PBMCs or T cells enriched from blood (not recorded which). This sequence was found in a man aged 40-55 years who had recovered from COVID-19. The CDR3 region is CASSYWNQPQHF. CDR3 bases: TGTGCCAGCAGCTATTGGAATCAGCCCCAGCATTTT.